A selection of T cell receptor beta chains follows, all from one sample in a study of blood T cell repertoires in COVID-19. Profiled with immunoSEQ multiplex PCR; TCRdb holds only in-frame clones, not every one. The sample lists roughly 32,000 clones, approximately 85% occurring once. Sequences were obtained from peripheral blood. The receptors here all came from a man in his 60s with active or convalescent COVID-19. The CDR3 runs from the conserved cysteine through the conserved F or W. Some rows mark clone size as missing; the rest say once, few, many or name a class of expanded clone.

clone_size: .
j_call: TRBJ2-1
v_call: TRBV25-1
cdr3_aa: CASSDPNTSGSRNEQFF

clone_size: once
j_call: TRBJ1-6
v_call: TRBV6-1
cdr3_aa: CASSEVIRDSPLHF

clone_size: few
j_call: TRBJ2-3
v_call: TRBV5-1
cdr3_aa: CASSPGQPSTDTQYF

clone_size: .
j_call: TRBJ2-5
v_call: TRBV3-1/TRBV3-2
cdr3_aa: CASSQDQGFQETQYF

clone_size: once
j_call: TRBJ1-5
v_call: TRBV5-5
cdr3_aa: CASSAGQINQPQHF

clone_size: .
j_call: TRBJ2-1
v_call: TRBV5-6
cdr3_aa: CASSFTGTNNYNEQFF

clone_size: .
j_call: TRBJ2-1
v_call: TRBV24-1
cdr3_aa: CATRDAGRGTNEQFF

clone_size: .
j_call: TRBJ2-1
v_call: TRBV4-1
cdr3_aa: CASSREASGVQWSYNEQFF

clone_size: .
j_call: TRBJ1-1
v_call: TRBV5-1
cdr3_aa: CASSLRESIDTEAFF

clone_size: .
j_call: TRBJ2-1
v_call: TRBV11-3
cdr3_aa: CASSHRTGPSDEQFF

clone_size: .
j_call: TRBJ1-1
v_call: TRBV19
cdr3_aa: CASTAAYWTEAFF

clone_size: .
j_call: TRBJ2-1
v_call: TRBV25-1
cdr3_aa: CASSGGGSNEQFF

clone_size: .
j_call: TRBJ2-1
v_call: TRBV19
cdr3_aa: CASSLGQGKDNEQFF

clone_size: .
j_call: TRBJ2-2
v_call: TRBV5-4
cdr3_aa: CASSSGQIGELFF

clone_size: few
j_call: TRBJ1-5
v_call: TRBV10-3
cdr3_aa: CAISEEAGGSHQPQHF

clone_size: .
j_call: TRBJ1-3
v_call: TRBV2
cdr3_aa: CASSATGFSGNTIYF

clone_size: .
j_call: TRBJ2-5
v_call: TRBV19
cdr3_aa: CASSISPEAGQYF

clone_size: once
j_call: TRBJ2-1
v_call: TRBV2
cdr3_aa: CASSEDTEQFF

clone_size: .
j_call: TRBJ2-6
v_call: TRBV19
cdr3_aa: CASSIGGLSGANVLTF

clone_size: .
j_call: TRBJ1-3
v_call: TRBV4-1
cdr3_aa: CASSQDPQAGNTIYF

clone_size: .
j_call: TRBJ2-1
v_call: TRBV18
cdr3_aa: CASSSRQDYNEQFF

clone_size: few
j_call: TRBJ2-5
v_call: TRBV10-1
cdr3_aa: CASSEPGLAGGPYQETQYF

clone_size: .
j_call: TRBJ2-2
v_call: TRBV4-3
cdr3_aa: CASSRGLATNTGELFF

clone_size: .
j_call: TRBJ2-3
v_call: TRBV4-3
cdr3_aa: CASSQDLGSEETDTQYF

clone_size: .
j_call: TRBJ1-1
v_call: TRBV5-6
cdr3_aa: CASSTRTGFEAFF

clone_size: .
j_call: TRBJ2-5
v_call: TRBV7-9
cdr3_aa: CASNGGTTRETQYF

clone_size: .
j_call: TRBJ1-4
v_call: TRBV13
cdr3_aa: CASSSRGTGSSEKLFF

clone_size: .
j_call: TRBJ1-4
v_call: TRBV6-7
cdr3_aa: CATPGSPKVTNEKLFF